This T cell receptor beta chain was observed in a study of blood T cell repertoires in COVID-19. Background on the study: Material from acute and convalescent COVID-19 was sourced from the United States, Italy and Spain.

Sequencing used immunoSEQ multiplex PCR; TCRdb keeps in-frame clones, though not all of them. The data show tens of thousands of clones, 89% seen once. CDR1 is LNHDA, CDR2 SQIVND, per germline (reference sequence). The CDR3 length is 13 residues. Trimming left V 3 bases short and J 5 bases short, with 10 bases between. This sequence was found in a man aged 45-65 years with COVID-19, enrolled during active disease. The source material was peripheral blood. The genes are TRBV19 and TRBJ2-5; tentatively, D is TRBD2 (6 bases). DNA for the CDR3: TGTGCCAGTAGTATGTCGGGGGTGGAGACCCAGTACTTC. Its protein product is CASSMSGVETQYF.